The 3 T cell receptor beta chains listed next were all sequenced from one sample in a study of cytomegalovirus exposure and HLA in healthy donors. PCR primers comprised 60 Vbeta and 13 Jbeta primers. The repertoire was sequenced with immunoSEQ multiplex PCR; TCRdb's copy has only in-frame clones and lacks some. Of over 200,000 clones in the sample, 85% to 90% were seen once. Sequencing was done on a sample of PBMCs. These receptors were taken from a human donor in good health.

Written as DNA, the CDR3 is TGTGCCAGCAGCTTAGCTTGGAGTAGTTCCTACGAGCAGTACTTC. It codes for CASSLAWSSSYEQYF. V usage is TRBV7-2 and J usage is TRBJ2-7; no firm D call. V was pared by 0 bases and J by 1 base, with 10 bases between. Germline loops: CDR1 SGHTA, CDR2 FQGNSA. This CDR3 is 15 amino acids long.

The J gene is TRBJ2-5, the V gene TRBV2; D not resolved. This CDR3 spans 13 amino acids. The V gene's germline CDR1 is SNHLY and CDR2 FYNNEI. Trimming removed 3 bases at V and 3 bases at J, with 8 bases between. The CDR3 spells CASSDFQEETQYF. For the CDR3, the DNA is TGTGCCAGCAGTGATTTTCAGGAAGAGACCCAGTACTTC.

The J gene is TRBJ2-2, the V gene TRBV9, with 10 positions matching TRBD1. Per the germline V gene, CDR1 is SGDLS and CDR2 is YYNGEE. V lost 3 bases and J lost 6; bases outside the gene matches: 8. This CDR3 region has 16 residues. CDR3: CASSEPGTGVSGELFF. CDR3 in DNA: TGTGCCAGCAGCGAACCCGGGACAGGGGTTTCCGGGGAGCTGTTTTTT.